This TCR beta chain was found in a study of cytomegalovirus exposure and HLA in healthy donors. PCR involved 60 Vbeta and 13 Jbeta primers. The data were produced by immunoSEQ multiplex PCR, yet TCRdb's version contains in-frame clones alone and is incomplete. The sample consists of roughly 68,000 clones, around 70% of them appearing once. V gave up 1 base and J gave up 2 bases, with 18 bases separating them. Germline V CDR1 and CDR2: LNHDA, SQIVND (reference sequence). This CDR3 contains 18 residues. Turning to this clone: Its antigen is as yet unknown.

Study-level points and caveats: The study labeled 164 TCR beta chains cytomegalovirus-associated.

The source material was PBMCs. The V call is TRBV19, the J call TRBJ1-3, with a weak D call TRBD1 (6 bases). The TCR comes from a man in his forties or fifties in good health and CMV-seropositive. CDR3 region: CASSIVGRTDLPGNTIYF. The CDR3 coding sequence is TGTGCCAGTAGTATAGTGGGGCGGACAGATCTTCCTGGAAACACCATATATTTT.